This is a list of T cell receptor beta chains from one sample in a study of blood T cells in healthy people across ages. One entry per CDR3 protein, called by TCRdb with MiXCR from the 5' RACE reads. The sample contains about 1.5 million distinct CDR3 sequences, approximately 43% of which appear only once. The sequenced sample was blood. Receptor source: a woman between 18 and 29 years old in good health. Both conserved end residues are part of each CDR3. The D gene is left open where the match is weak. Only some rows state a clone size, as once, few, many or a class for expanded clones.

NA,TRBV12-3/TRBV12-4,NA,TRBJ1-4,CASSPWLGRDEKLFF,TGTGCCAGCAGCCCCTGGTTGGGACGGGATGAAAAACTGTTTTTT
NA,TRBV12-3/TRBV12-4,NA,TRBJ1-2,CAGSKGAYGYTF,TGTGCCGGCAGTAAGGGTGCCTATGGCTACACCTTC
many,TRBV20-1,TRBD2,TRBJ2-7,CSAGGTSGTYEQYF,TGCAGTGCTGGCGGGACTAGCGGTACCTACGAGCAGTACTTC
NA,TRBV12-3/TRBV12-4,NA,TRBJ2-3,CASRITGLRADTQYF,TGTGCCAGCAGAATAACAGGTTTACGGGCAGATACGCAGTATTTT
few,TRBV12-3/TRBV12-4,TRBD1,TRBJ1-5,CASSTGTDNQPQHF,TGTGCCAGCAGTACCGGGACAGACAATCAGCCCCAGCATTTT
NA,TRBV4-1,NA,TRBJ1-4,CASSHGGGAANEKLFF,TGCGCCAGCAGCCATGGGGGTGGGGCCGCAAATGAAAAACTGTTTTTT
NA,TRBV3-1,NA,TRBJ1-2,CASSRRTANYGYTF,TGTGCCAGCAGCCGCAGGACGGCTAACTATGGCTACACCTTC
few,TRBV27,NA,TRBJ1-2,CASSLKRGNYGYTF,TGTGCCAGCAGTTTAAAACGGGGAAACTATGGCTACACCTTC
NA,TRBV5-1,NA,TRBJ1-4,CASSLTSAFNEKLFF,TGCGCCAGCAGCTTGACGTCAGCTTTTAATGAAAAACTGTTTTTT
NA,TRBV28,NA,TRBJ1-2,CASSFPFGYTF,TGTGCCAGCAGTTTCCCATTTGGCTACACCTTC
NA,TRBV27,NA,TRBJ1-6,CASSLFTGFNNNSPLHF,TGTGCCAGCAGTTTATTTACCGGGTTTAATAATAATTCACCCCTCCACTTT
few,TRBV6-2/TRBV6-3,NA,TRBJ1-2,CASKTESNYGYTF,TGTGCCAGCAAAACAGAGTCTAACTATGGCTACACCTTC
few,TRBV29-1,NA,TRBJ1-5,CSVVLTGNQPQHF,TGCAGCGTTGTGTTGACAGGTAATCAGCCCCAGCATTTT
few,TRBV29-1,TRBD2,TRBJ2-3,CSIGTSGRAFIYTQYF,TGCAGTATTGGAACTAGCGGGAGGGCATTCATATATACGCAGTATTTT
NA,TRBV9,TRBD1,TRBJ2-7,CASSATGTAAYEQYF,TGTGCCAGCAGCGCAACCGGGACAGCTGCCTACGAGCAGTACTTC
many,TRBV29-1,NA,TRBJ2-1,CSVVTFGINEQFF,TGCAGCGTTGTGACGTTCGGAATCAATGAGCAGTTCTTC
once,TRBV12-3/TRBV12-4,TRBD1,TRBJ2-6,CASGSQGAPGANVLTF,TGTGCCAGCGGATCCCAGGGGGCGCCTGGGGCCAACGTCCTGACTTTC
NA,TRBV20-1,NA,TRBJ1-5,CSAYRALQPQHF,TGCAGTGCTTACAGGGCATTACAGCCCCAGCATTTT
few,TRBV10-3,NA,TRBJ2-3,CAISESGAVHTQYF,TGTGCCATCAGTGAGTCCGGGGCCGTCCATACGCAGTATTTT
NA,TRBV7-2,NA,TRBJ2-5,CASSLIRRAVQETQYF,TGTGCCAGCAGCTTAATTAGGCGGGCTGTTCAAGAGACCCAGTACTTC
NA,TRBV7-6,TRBD1,TRBJ1-2,CASSLLPWDSETWGYTF,TGTGCCAGCAGCCTCCTACCTTGGGACAGTGAAACGTGGGGCTACACCTTC
few,TRBV7-9,NA,TRBJ1-4,CASSPVGASNEKLFF,TGTGCCAGCAGCCCCGTCGGAGCTTCTAATGAAAAACTGTTTTTT
NA,TRBV27,NA,TRBJ2-2,CASSFTDDTGELFF,TGTGCCAGCAGTTTTACAGATGACACCGGGGAGCTGTTTTTT
NA,TRBV27,TRBD1,TRBJ2-7,CASSSRGLYEQYF,TGTGCCAGCAGTAGCAGGGGGCTGTACGAGCAGTACTTC
NA,TRBV5-1,NA,TRBJ2-3,CASRLDRTDTQYF,TGCGCCAGCAGACTAGACCGCACAGATACGCAGTATTTT
NA,TRBV20-1,TRBD1,TRBJ1-5,CSAATGSINQPQHF,TGCAGTGCTGCGACAGGGTCGATAAATCAGCCCCAGCATTTT
NA,TRBV15,NA,TRBJ2-1,CATSRVRPESYNEQFF,TGTGCCACCAGCAGAGTACGTCCTGAATCCTACAATGAGCAGTTCTTC
NA,TRBV20-1,NA,TRBJ2-5,CSAILSQVVPGAQYF,TGCAGTGCTATCCTTTCCCAGGTGGTCCCGGGGGCCCAGTACTTC
few,TRBV20-1,NA,TRBJ2-7,CSARVAGPSSYEQYF,TGCAGTGCTAGAGTAGCAGGCCCAAGCTCCTACGAGCAGTACTTC
many,TRBV5-1,NA,TRBJ2-1,CASSLGSGSNEQFF,TGTGCCAGCAGCTTAGGCAGCGGCTCCAATGAGCAGTTCTTC
NA,TRBV7-2,NA,TRBJ2-7,CASSLRSGLSYEQYF,TGTGCCAGCAGCTTGAGGTCAGGACTCTCCTACGAGCAGTACTTC
NA,TRBV5-5,NA,TRBJ2-3,CDSSRRADTQYF,TGTGACAGCAGCCGCCGAGCAGATACGCAGTATTTT
NA,TRBV10-1,NA,TRBJ2-3,CANSESQGTDTQYF,TGCGCCAACAGTGAGTCCCAGGGCACAGATACGCAGTATTTT
NA,TRBV5-1,TRBD1,TRBJ1-2,CASSFQGATYGYTF,TGCGCCAGCAGCTTCCAGGGGGCTACGTATGGCTACACCTTC
few,TRBV15,NA,TRBJ2-2,CATSQDWGYGELFF,TGTGCCACGTCCCAGGACTGGGGCTACGGGGAGCTGTTTTTT
NA,TRBV7-2,NA,TRBJ2-7,CASSLLGRAYEQYF,TGTGCCAGCAGTCTACTCGGGCGGGCATACGAGCAGTACTTC
few,TRBV7-3,NA,TRBJ2-3,CASSLSGVPDTQYF,TGTGCCAGCAGCTTAAGTGGGGTTCCAGATACGCAGTATTTT
few,TRBV20-1,TRBD1,TRBJ1-2,CSATTGARGGYTF,TGCAGTGCTACTACAGGGGCCCGCGGGGGCTACACCTTC
NA,TRBV27,TRBD2,TRBJ2-1,CASSPSGRVYGEQFF,TGTGCCAGCAGTCCTAGCGGGAGAGTTTACGGGGAGCAGTTCTTC